This TCR beta chain was profiled in a study of T cells in women clearing cervical HPV infection. Study-level information: For cases, blood was sampled a median about 140 days after lesion detection, interquartile range roughly 80 to 200 days.

The CDR3 loop spans 15 amino acids. CDR1 is MNHEY and CDR2 is SVGEGT in the germline V gene. V was pared by 2 bases and J by 4 bases, with 14 bases between. All donors had a single incident cervical HPV16 infection, not prevalent. In the case of this clone: What it binds is unknown. The CDR3 end falls 3 residues outside the read, so it is completed with the germline J gene.

Findings and limits, study-wide: Repertoire richness, not evenness, was significantly elevated in CIN3+ cases versus controls.

Sequencing was performed with immunoSEQ multiplex PCR; in TCRdb, only in-frame clones are kept and a portion is missing. Reported are 40,000 to 55,000 clones; the ten largest clones contain roughly 1.2%. The rearrangement uses TRBV6-2 or TRBV6-3 and TRBJ1-2; no clear D gene. This receptor was taken from a woman between 18 and 70 years old with a cervical HPV16 infection that either progressed to CIN3+ or cleared (not recorded which). Sample: blood buffy coat. The CDR3 DNA, read in part, is TGTGCCAGCAGTTACGAGGGTGACACGTCCTATGGC. It codes for CASSYEGDTSYG. The complete CDR3 protein is CASSYEGDTSYGYTF.